The 18 T cell receptor beta chains below all came from one sample that was sequenced in a study of T cell changes during pregnancy in multiple sclerosis (dated by TCRdb to about 2019). The library was generated by the immunoSEQ multiplex PCR assay. The table comes from immuneACCESS by way of TCRdb, which keeps in-frame sequences with V and J called. Part of the clones is missing from these tables; in studies checked, under half for an unresolved V gene and the rest for unknown reasons. In this sample the table shows about 8,500 clones, about 90% of which occur a single time. The top ten clonotypes cover about 10% of the sample. Sequenced here: CD8+ T cells from peripheral blood mononuclear cells, sampled in the first trimester of pregnancy. The receptors stem from a female donor in good health, enrolled as a control in a pregnancy study.

The CDR3 loop is CASGFQLREGGPDNYEQYF. CDR3 DNA: TGTGCTAGTGGTTTCCAACTCCGGGAGGGGGGGCCAGATAACTACGAGCAGTACTTC. The J gene is TRBJ2-7, the V gene TRBV12-5; 8 bases line up with TRBD2. V lost 3 bases and J lost 3; bases outside the gene matches: 19. CDR1 and CDR2 (germline): LGHNT, FRNRAP. The CDR3 runs to 19 residues.

This clone came up a few times. The rearrangement joins TRBV9 to TRBJ2-3; D might be TRBD2 (6 bases). V was clipped by 4 bases and J by 0 bases, with 9 bases between them. Per germline, CDR1 SGDLS and CDR2 YYNGEE. This CDR3 is built from 14 residues. This CDR3 reads CASSPGGSTDTQYF. The CDR3, as DNA: TGTGCCAGCAGCCCCGGGGGTAGCACAGATACGCAGTATTTT.

This rearrangement joins TRBV18 to TRBJ2-7, with 7 bases that match TRBD1. V trimming: 4 bases; J trimming: 3 bases; junction bases outside the gene matches: 9. The CDR3 is 15 residues long. Germline V CDR1 and CDR2: KGHSH, LQKENI. Written as DNA, the CDR3 is TGTGCCAGCTCACTTAGACAGGGCTATATCTACGAGCAGTACTTC. Translated: CASSLRQGYIYEQYF.

The V call is TRBV5-4, the J call TRBJ2-3; the match to TRBD1 covers 7 bases. Germline V CDR1 and CDR2: SGHNT, YYREEE (reference sequence). V gave up 5 bases and J gave up 4 bases; unmatched junction bases: 10. This CDR3 region has 15 residues. The DNA of the CDR3 is TGTGCCAGCAGTTCCCCGGGGCAGGGGGCAGATACGCAGTATTTT. It translates to CASSSPGQGADTQYF.

The CDR3 nucleotides read TGTGCCAGCAGTTCATTAAAGACAAGGACTAGCGGGAGCTACGAGCAGTACTTC. Amino acid sequence: CASSSLKTRTSGSYEQYF. The rearrangement joins TRBV28 to TRBJ2-7, with 13 bases that match TRBD2. The CDR3 has 18 residues. The germline V gene encodes CDR1 MDHEN and CDR2 SYDVKM. J lost 3 bases, V lost 4 bases, and 12 bases had no gene match.

The chain recombines TRBV5-4 with TRBJ2-3; 7 positions agree with TRBD2. The CDR3 has 15 residues. V shed 0 bases and J 1 base; nucleotides not matched to a gene: 2. CDR1 and CDR2 from the germline V gene are SGHNT and YYREEE (reference sequence). The CDR3 bases are TGTGCCAGCAGCTTGGCTAGCGGTGGCACAGATACGCAGTATTTT. Protein product: CASSLASGGTDTQYF. Based on the CDR3 plus reference TRBV5-4 and TRBJ2-3, the full variable domain is ETGVTQSPTHLIKTRGQQVTLRCSSQSGHNTVSWYQQALGQGPQFIFQYYREEENGRGNFPPRFSGLQFPNYSSELNVNALELDDSALYLCASSLASGGTDTQYFGPGTRLTVL.

V and J are TRBV23-1 and TRBJ2-5; TRBD2 matches at 12 bases. TRBV23-1 is an ORF for which the function is uncertain. This CDR3 is built from 16 residues. Trimming at V came to 2 bases and at J to 5 bases, leaving 6 bases not matched to a gene. DNA for the CDR3: TGCGCCAGCAGTCAACCCGGACTAGCGGGACGGGAGACCCAGTACTTC. It translates to CASSQPGLAGRETQYF.

The chain has TRBV7-9 and TRBJ2-2; D possibly corresponds to TRBD2 (5 bases). V was clipped by 5 bases and J by 3 bases, with 10 bases between them. Germline-derived CDR1 and CDR2 are SEHNR and FQNEAQ (reference sequence). CDR3 length: 14 residues. The chain's CDR3 is CASSRTSDTGELFF. The CDR3 DNA follows: TGTGCCAGCAGCCGGACTTCCGACACCGGGGAGCTGTTTTTT.

V and J are TRBV7-9 and TRBJ2-7, with a tentative D call TRBD2 (6 bases). V shed 4 bases and J shed 5 bases, with 18 bases lying between them. This CDR3 comprises 15 residues. The germline gives CDR1 SEHNR, CDR2 FQNEAQ (reference sequence). CDR3 coding DNA: TGTGCCAGCAGCTGGCGGGACGTAGGGGTCCACGAGCAGTACTTC. It specifies CASSWRDVGVHEQYF.

The CDR3 DNA reads as TGTGCCAGCAGCAAACGCGGGACTTGGTCCGAGCAGTACTTC. Protein: CASSKRGTWSEQYF. The V and J genes are TRBV7-6 and TRBJ2-7; D might be TRBD2 (6 bases). The ends were cut back, 5 bases at V and 6 bases at J, with 17 bases in the middle. The CDR3 is 14 amino acids. Germline-derived CDR1 and CDR2 are SGHVS and FNYEAQ.

V usage is TRBV27 and J usage is TRBJ2-7; maybe TRBD1 (6 bases). The CDR3 sequence is 14 residues long. Per the germline V gene, CDR1 is MNHEY and CDR2 is SMNVEV (reference sequence). Trimming removed 6 bases at V and 2 bases at J, with 14 bases between. The CDR3: CASSGQTDAYEQYF. The CDR3 region has the DNA TGTGCCAGCAGCGGACAGACGGATGCCTACGAGCAGTACTTC.

The rearrangement joins TRBV6-5 to TRBJ2-5; D gene ambiguous. V was pared by 7 bases and J by 5 bases, with 14 bases between. CDR3 length: 13 residues. The V gene's germline CDR1 is MNHEY and CDR2 SVGAGI. For the CDR3, the DNA is TGTGCCAGCAACAGTATCCTTGGGGAGACCCAGTACTTC. The encoded protein is CASNSILGETQYF.

The rearrangement links TRBV7-9 to TRBJ2-5; maybe TRBD1 (6 bases). V shed 5 bases and J shed 3 bases, with 16 bases lying between them. Germline V gene sequence: CDR1 SEHNR, CDR2 FQNEAQ (reference sequence). This CDR3 region has 15 residues. The CDR3: CASSHPVGGEETQYF. The CDR3 nucleotides read TGTGCCAGCAGCCACCCCGTAGGGGGAGAAGAGACCCAGTACTTC.

The chain is built from TRBV9 and TRBJ2-1; TRBD1 might be the D (6 bases). This CDR3 region has 18 residues. The germline V gene encodes CDR1 SGDLS and CDR2 YYNGEE. V gave up 0 bases and J gave up 3 bases, with 19 bases separating them. CDR3 sequence reads: CASSVATSGGRDYNEQFF. In DNA form, the CDR3 reads TGTGCCAGCAGCGTAGCTACTTCTGGGGGCAGGGACTACAATGAGCAGTTCTTC. Full variable domain (rest looked up from reference TRBV9 and TRBJ2-1): DSGVTQTPKHLITATGQRVTLRCSPRSGDLSVYWYQQSLDQGLQFLIQYYNGEERAKGNILERFSAQQFPDLHSELNLSSLELGDSALYFCASSVATSGGRDYNEQFFGPGTRLTVL.

The chain carries TRBV12-5 and TRBJ2-3; tentatively, D is TRBD2 (5 bases). The length of the CDR3 is 19 residues. The V end was cut by 0 bases, the J end by 2 bases, with 21 bases between. Germline V CDR1 and CDR2: LGHNT, FRNRAP. CDR3 loop: CASGLVQRLFGVLTDTQYF. The CDR3 DNA reads TGTGCTAGTGGTTTGGTACAGCGGCTCTTTGGGGTTCTCACAGATACGCAGTATTTT.

This chain joins TRBV5-6 and TRBJ2-7, with D uncertain. Germline V gives CDR1 SGHDT, CDR2 YYEEEE. The CDR3 totals 12 residues. With 2 bases removed from V and 6 bases from J, the gap between germline ends came to 9 bases. CDR3 bases: TGTGCCAGCAGCTTTCGGTCTCTCGAGCAGTACTTC. Translation: CASSFRSLEQYF.

The chain joins TRBV25-1 to TRBJ2-5, with D perhaps TRBD1 (5 bases). Per germline, CDR1 MGHDK and CDR2 SYGVNS. This CDR3 comprises 17 residues. Trimming shortened V by 3 bases and J by 2 bases, and 19 bases separated the two germline ends. The CDR3 here is CASSDPRRQPIQETQYF. The CDR3 DNA reads TGTGCCAGCAGTGATCCTCGGCGACAGCCGATACAAGAGACCCAGTACTTC.

The rearrangement links TRBV29-1 to TRBJ1-5; TRBD1 aligns across 8 bases. Germline V CDR1 and CDR2: SQVTM, ANQGSEA. The CDR3 covers 15 residues. Trimming took 5 bases from V and 0 from J; bases not matched to a gene: 6. CDR3 nucleotides: TGCAGCGTTATCACGGACAGGGATAGCAATCAGCCCCAGCATTTT. This sequence encodes CSVITDRDSNQPQHF.